This T cell receptor beta chain was identified during a study of cytomegalovirus exposure and HLA in healthy donors. This CDR3 has 15 amino acids. Germline V gene lookup returns CDR1 LNHDA and CDR2 SQIVND (reference sequence). V lost 4 bases and J 1 base, leaving 12 bases between the germline ends. Primers: 60 Vbeta forward and 13 Jbeta reverse. Here immunoSEQ multiplex PCR was the method, and the copy in TCRdb shows in-frame clones only, minus some. The table includes roughly 98,000 clones, around 68% detected once. The clonotype comes from a man in his fifties or sixties in good health and CMV-seronegative. The sequenced sample consisted of PBMCs. The chain recombines TRBV19 with TRBJ2-3, with a possible D match to TRBD2 (5 bases). This CDR3 is CASSKKEDGTDTQYF. In DNA, the CDR3 is TGTGCCAGTAGTAAAAAGGAGGACGGCACAGATACGCAGTATTTT.